Detailed here is one T cell receptor beta chain. It lacks a known antigen. No quality values exist for individual bases; no much larger clone is one base distant. TCRbeta CDR3 regions were amplified from genomic DNA using the immunoSEQ Assay, a bias-controlled multiplex PCR. The authors' analysis ran thus. Nucleated cell counts per sample were estimated from amplification of reference gene primers within the assay. Sequence reads were collapsed and filtered to measure the absolute abundance of every unique TCRbeta CDR3 rearrangement. Productive Simpson clonality was computed per sample as the square root of Simpson's diversity index over productive rearrangements. Drawn from immuneACCESS, this table holds only the in-frame rearrangements with V and J called that TCRdb kept. Clones are partly lost; checked studies trace under half to an unresolved V gene and leave the rest unexplained. V, J and clone size are those of that table, while D and trimming were read from the DNA. This sample lists under 200,000 clones; approximately 88% were detected once. The biggest ten clones account for 8% to 9.5% of the sample.

Whole blood was collected in K2EDTA tubes by collaborating institutions according to the institutions' own protocols. For TCRbeta analysis, collaborator samples were shipped as frozen whole blood, as isolated PBMCs, or as DNA extracted from either sample type. The sample is drawn from a study of blood T cell repertoires in COVID-19 (dated by TCRdb to 2018 to 2020). As for the study more broadly: The collaborator samples originated in the United States, Italy and Spain and spanned the acute and convalescent phases of COVID-19. Where available, HLA class I and class II types were obtained from metadata supplied by the sample provider rather than from assay-based typing. Sample metadata almost always included a de-identified subject ID, COVID-19 status, age in years and sex. The material from the prospective study consisted of cDNA or gDNA derived from T cells, B-cell-depleted T cells, or PBMCs. The repertoires were released in a freely available public database meant as a resource for research on the immune response to SARS-CoV-2. Samples were obtained from the ongoing ImmuneRACE study (first 160 participants) and from 1,000 to 1,500 subjects provided by 6 global collaborators. Deeply sampled blood TCRbeta repertoires from subjects exposed to, actively infected with, or recovered from COVID-19 were included in the dataset.

The germline V gene supplies CDR1 ENHRY and CDR2 SYGVKD. Trimming takes 0 bases off V and 3 bases off J; junction bases not matched to a gene: 5. From the cysteine up to the phenylalanine, the CDR3 has a length of 17 residues. The entry retains the CDR3 DNA only, 51 bases that are in frame from base 1. What the work shows at the level of the full study, not this receptor alone: Clinical and demographic metadata were provided uncurated, with the amount varying by source and participant.

This sequence was found in a woman of 80 years or more with active or convalescent COVID-19. The sample consisted of peripheral blood. The chain is assembled from TRBV10-3 and TRBJ2-3; 11 bases in between match TRBD2. The bases read TGTGCCATCAGTGAGTCGCTTAGCGGGGGGGCGACAGATACGCAGTATTTT. This translates into CAISESLSGGATDTQYF.